These 23 T cell receptor beta chains share one sample of origin, sequenced in a study of CD4 T cells in relation to SARS-CoV-2 and coronaviruses. Sequencing was performed with immunoSEQ multiplex PCR; in TCRdb, only in-frame clones are kept and a portion is missing. This table holds 25,000 to 35,000 clones, around 72% found once. The unexposed donors gave CD4+ T cells in 2011-2018, prior to COVID-19. CD4+ T cells were isolated from the cells after around 11 days of culture. These receptors have no known antigen. Sequences were obtained from CD4+ T cells from PBMCs, cultured in vitro. The receptors were gathered from a human donor in good health.

V gene TRBV5-1 combines with J gene TRBJ2-7; 8 nucleotides agree with TRBD1. The CDR3 spans 16 residues. The trim removed 0 bases at V and 1 base at J, leaving 6 bases unmatched. Germline V gives CDR1 SGHRS, CDR2 YFSETQ. The CDR3 DNA sequence: TGCGCCAGCAGCTTGGGGGACAGGTATTTTTCCTACGAGCAGTACTTC. This translates into CASSLGDRYFSYEQYF.

Points on this clone: The junction shows a germline mismatch at one end, possibly a read error. CDR3 coding DNA: TGTGCCAGTAGTTCCCAAAGCGGGGAGGTCTCCCACGAGCAGTACTTC. Translated, it gives CASSSQSGEVSHEQYF. V usage is TRBV19 and J usage is TRBJ2-7; 7 bases fit TRBD2. The CDR3 contains 16 residues. The V gene's germline CDR1 is LNHDA and CDR2 SQIVND (reference sequence).

The chain couples TRBV6-6 to TRBJ1-5, with a possible D match to TRBD1 (6 bases). This CDR3 region has 15 residues. The V gene lost 6 bases and the J gene lost 2 bases, with 14 bases spanning the gap. Germline V gene data show CDR1 as MNHNY and CDR2 as SVGAGI (reference sequence). CDR3 sequence (DNA): TGTGCCAGCAGCGGCACAGGGCAGGGCAATCAGCCCCAGCATTTT. Translation gives CASSGTGQGNQPQHF.

This clone occurred a few times. The chain combines TRBV30 with TRBJ1-6; no definite D call. Germline CDR1 is GTSNPN and CDR2 is SVGIG (reference sequence). This CDR3 spans 13 amino acids. Trimming took off 3 bases at V and 10 bases at J, with 13 bases between the two ends. The CDR3 here is CAWRAVKGSPLHF. As DNA, the CDR3 is TGTGCCTGGAGGGCAGTTAAGGGCTCACCCCTCCACTTT. Full variable domain (remainder filled in from reference TRBV30 and TRBJ1-6): SQTIHQWPATLVQPVGSPLSLECTVEGTSNPNLYWYRQAAGRGLQLLFYSVGIGQISSEVPQNLSASRPQDRQFILSSKKLLLSDSGFYLCAWRAVKGSPLHFGNGTRLTVT.

The chain is built from TRBV5-1 and TRBJ1-2; D uncertain. Per germline, CDR1 SGHRS and CDR2 YFSETQ. This CDR3 is 14 amino acids long. Trimming cost V 6 bases and J 4 bases, with 16 bases left between them. The CDR3 DNA follows: TGCGCCAGCAAAGAGAAGGCAGGTTCCTATGGCTACACCTTC. It codes for CASKEKAGSYGYTF.

The chain couples TRBV5-1 to TRBJ1-1; D not certain. Trimming removed 1 base from V and 1 base from J, with 8 bases in between. The V gene's germline CDR1 is SGHRS and CDR2 YFSETQ. This CDR3 has 14 residues. CDR3 DNA sequence: TGCGCCAGCAGCTTGTTGGCAACGAACACTGAAGCTTTCTTT. The encoded protein is CASSLLATNTEAFF.

This chain links TRBV19 with TRBJ2-2; TRBD2 matches 9 bases. With V trimmed by 2 bases and J by 4 bases, 5 bases remained unmatched. From germline, CDR1 is LNHDA and CDR2 SQIVND (reference sequence). The length of the CDR3 is 16 residues. The CDR3 reads CASSILAGRVTGELFF. Here the CDR3 DNA reads TGTGCCAGTAGTATACTAGCGGGGCGGGTCACCGGGGAGCTGTTTTTT.

This clone appeared a few times. The genes are TRBV10-3 and TRBJ2-7; 7 nucleotides match TRBD2. This CDR3 contains 13 residues. CDR1 and CDR2 (germline): ENHRY, SYGVKD. The V segment lost 10 bases and the J segment 3 bases; nucleotides outside the gene matches: 9. The CDR3 is CATRDYQNYEQYF. CDR3 sequence (DNA): TGTGCCACCAGGGACTACCAGAACTACGAGCAGTACTTC.

V gene TRBV19 combines with J gene TRBJ1-2; 9 bases are a match to TRBD1. Germline CDR1 and CDR2: LNHDA and SQIVND (reference sequence). V was pared by 11 bases and J by 4 bases, with 8 bases of the junction left unmatched. The CDR3 extends over 13 amino acids. CDR3 DNA sequence: TGTGCCGCCAGCGTACAGGGGGCCTATGGCTACACCTTC. It codes for CAASVQGAYGYTF.

V usage is TRBV30 and J usage is TRBJ1-2; a possible D gene is TRBD1 (5 bases). The V end lost 0 bases, the J end lost 4 bases, and 15 bases lay between the germline ends. CDR1 is GTSNPN, CDR2 SVGIG, per germline (reference sequence). The CDR3 loop spans 15 amino acids. This chain's CDR3 is CAWSVVTGTLYGYTF. CDR3 DNA sequence: TGTGCCTGGAGTGTAGTTACAGGAACCCTCTATGGCTACACCTTC.

This clone came up a few times. The CDR3 loop is CASSLSGDRGNIQYF. The CDR3 DNA is TGTGCCAGCAGCTTATCCGGGGACAGGGGAAACATTCAGTACTTC. The chain employs TRBV7-3 and TRBJ2-4; TRBD1 aligns across 10 bases. The CDR3 has 15 residues. CDR1 SGHTA and CDR2 FQGTGA come from the germline V gene. The V gene end was trimmed by 2 bases and the J gene end by 6 bases; junction bases not matched to a gene: 4.

J is TRBJ1-1 and V is TRBV29-1; D possibly corresponds to TRBD1 (5 bases). With 4 bases removed from V and 10 bases from J, the gap between germline ends came to 16 bases. CDR1 is SQVTM and CDR2 is ANQGSEA in the germline V gene. CDR3 length: 12 amino acids. This CDR3 reads CSVVEAGQGAFF. In nucleotides, the CDR3 is TGCAGCGTTGTAGAGGCAGGGCAGGGAGCTTTCTTT.

The V call is TRBV12-3 or TRBV12-4, the J call TRBJ2-7, with D unresolved. The length of the CDR3 is 11 residues. With 5 bases removed from V and 5 bases from J, the gap between germline ends came to 7 bases. Written as DNA, the CDR3 is TGTGCCAGCAGTACACTCCACGAGCAGTACTTC. It translates to CASSTLHEQYF.

The chain employs TRBV6-5 and TRBJ2-3, with D tentatively TRBD2 (6 bases). Germline CDR1 and CDR2: MNHEY and SVGAGI. This CDR3 comprises 13 residues. The ends were cut back, 6 bases at V and 11 bases at J, with 18 bases in the middle. This CDR3 reads CASREEGSGQQYF. In nucleotides, the CDR3 is TGTGCCAGCAGGGAGGAAGGTAGCGGACAGCAGTATTTT.

J is TRBJ2-5 and V is TRBV4-2, with TRBD2 matching 11 bases. Germline V lookup: CDR1 LGHNA, CDR2 YNFKEQ. Trimming took 4 bases from V and 2 from J; bases not matched to a gene: 3. This CDR3 contains 15 residues. CDR3 residues: CASSPGTSGQETQYF. CDR3 sequence (DNA): TGTGCCAGCAGCCCGGGGACTAGCGGACAAGAGACCCAGTACTTC.

The chain joins TRBV19 to TRBJ2-5, with D perhaps matching TRBD2 (6 bases). With 3 bases removed from V and 0 bases from J, the gap between germline ends came to 11 bases. The CDR3 runs 15 residues. Germline loops: CDR1 LNHDA, CDR2 SQIVND (reference sequence). The CDR3 loop is CASSMRGLYQETQYF. The CDR3 DNA reads as TGTGCCAGTAGTATGCGGGGACTGTACCAAGAGACCCAGTACTTC.

The CDR3 is CASSLVGQLNTEAFF. For the CDR3, the DNA is TGTGCCAGCAGCTTGGTCGGGCAGTTGAACACTGAAGCTTTCTTT. The genes are TRBV5-4 and TRBJ1-1; D is unclear. This CDR3 comprises 15 residues. Germline-derived CDR1 and CDR2 are SGHNT and YYREEE (reference sequence). V was clipped by 0 bases and J by 0 bases, with 9 bases between them.

Only a few counts were recorded for this clone. This rearrangement joins TRBV7-9 to TRBJ1-5; 7 bases are shared with TRBD1. Trimming removed 1 base from V and 3 bases from J; junction bases left unmatched: 3. CDR1 is SEHNR, CDR2 FQNEAQ, per germline (reference sequence). The CDR3 extends over 15 amino acids. The CDR3 protein is CASSLGDSLNQPQHF. CDR3 in DNA: TGTGCCAGCAGCTTAGGGGACAGCCTCAATCAGCCCCAGCATTTT.

The chain has TRBV10-3 and TRBJ1-4, with D perhaps matching TRBD1 (5 bases). Germline V lookup: CDR1 ENHRY, CDR2 SYGVKD. With 2 bases removed from V and 8 bases from J, the gap between germline ends came to 15 bases. This CDR3 has 15 residues. The chain's CDR3 is CAISEDLGRGEKLFF. In DNA, the CDR3 is TGTGCCATCAGTGAGGACCTAGGACGGGGCGAAAAACTGTTTTTT.

The chain recombines TRBV7-9 with TRBJ2-7, with a possible D match to TRBD1 (5 bases). The CDR3 runs 14 residues. The V gene lost 4 bases and the J gene lost 5 bases, with 15 bases spanning the gap. The germline gives CDR1 SEHNR, CDR2 FQNEAQ (reference sequence). Here the CDR3 DNA reads TGTGCCAGCAGCTACGGGCAGGGAAGGGACGAGCAGTACTTC. It codes for CASSYGQGRDEQYF.

The V gene is TRBV7-2, the J gene TRBJ1-5, with D hard to call. V lost 1 base and J lost 6, with 10 bases in between. The V gene's germline CDR1 is SGHTA and CDR2 FQGNSA. CDR3 length: 14 residues. The CDR3 nucleotides are TGTGCCAGCAGCTTAGGAGGCGAGAGTCAGCCCCAGCATTTT. It translates to CASSLGGESQPQHF. The full variable domain, its missing parts supplied by reference TRBV7-2 and TRBJ1-5, is GAGVSQSPSNKVTEKGKDVELRCDPISGHTALYWYRQSLGQGLEFLIYFQGNSAPDKSGLPSDRFSAERTGGSVSTLTIQRTQQEDSAVYLCASSLGGESQPQHFGDGTRLSIL.

The genes are TRBV7-8 and TRBJ2-7, with 14 bases lining up with TRBD2. The V gene's germline CDR1 is SGHVS and CDR2 FQNEAQ. Germline trimming cut 5 bases from V and 6 bases from J; bases unmatched to any gene: 3. This CDR3 spans 14 amino acids. This CDR3 reads CASSTGTSGSEQYF. The CDR3 DNA reads as TGTGCCAGCAGCACCGGGACTAGCGGGAGCGAGCAGTACTTC.

The chain combines TRBV11-2 with TRBJ1-1; D unclear. The length of the CDR3 is 14 residues. From germline, CDR1 is SGHAT and CDR2 FQNNGV. V gave up 4 bases and J gave up 5 bases, with 14 bases separating them. CDR3 sequence (DNA): TGTGCCAGCAGCTGGGAGACCCAGGTTACTGAAGCTTTCTTT. Protein: CASSWETQVTEAFF.